Listed below are T cell receptor beta chains from one sample, sequenced in a study of cytomegalovirus exposure and HLA in healthy donors. Here immunoSEQ multiplex PCR was the method, and the copy in TCRdb shows in-frame clones only, minus some. The data contain 140,000 to 150,000 clones, roughly three quarters of them seen just once; the ten biggest clones take up roughly 6.3%. The source material was PBMCs. These receptor sequences come from a woman in her 40s in good health and CMV-seropositive. Both conserved end residues are part of each CDR3. The order of the fields is J gene, V gene, D gene, clone size, CDR3 protein, CDR3 DNA. D genes are given only for firm matches. Where a row states a size, it is once, few, many or the class of an expanded clone; other rows omit it.

TRBJ1-5,TRBV27,TRBD1,few,CASSNTGGAPGQPQHF,TGTGCCAGCAGTAACACAGGGGGCGCACCCGGGCAGCCCCAGCATTTT
TRBJ1-5,TRBV7-6,.,few,CASSLEYSNQPQHF,TGTGCCAGCAGCTTAGAATATAGCAATCAGCCCCAGCATTTT
TRBJ2-2,TRBV10-3,.,.,CAISESRRGNTGELFF,TGTGCCATCAGTGAGTCGAGGAGGGGGAACACCGGGGAGCTGTTTTTT
TRBJ1-1,TRBV18,TRBD1,.,CASSPTGGNVGTEAFF,TGTGCCAGCTCACCAACAGGGGGGAATGTCGGGACTGAAGCTTTCTTT
TRBJ1-2,TRBV19,TRBD1,.,CASSIAWDRDSYGYTF,TGTGCCAGTAGTATTGCCTGGGACAGGGATAGCTATGGCTACACCTTC
TRBJ2-5,TRBV2,TRBD2,.,CASSASGLGETQYF,TGTGCCAGCAGTGCGAGCGGACTAGGGGAGACCCAGTACTTC
TRBJ1-2,TRBV28,.,.,CASSLRVGGYTF,TGTGCCAGCAGCCTCAGGGTAGGTGGCTACACCTTC
TRBJ2-2,TRBV5-4,TRBD2,.,CASSLKASGGAWSAGELFF,TGTGCCAGCAGTCTTAAAGCCAGCGGGGGGGCCTGGAGCGCCGGGGAGCTGTTTTTT
TRBJ1-4,TRBV18,.,few,CASSQPFGEKLFF,TGTGCCAGCTCACAACCCTTCGGGGAAAAACTGTTTTTT
TRBJ1-1,TRBV29-1,TRBD1,.,CSVVGGYVAFF,TGCAGCGTTGTAGGGGGCTATGTAGCTTTCTTT
TRBJ2-7,TRBV10-3,.,few,CAISESSVGGFYEQYF,TGTGCCATCAGTGAGTCGAGTGTTGGGGGGTTCTACGAGCAGTACTTC
TRBJ1-6,TRBV2,TRBD1,.,CASSVRRTGVGSPLHF,TGTGCCAGCAGTGTCCGCCGGACAGGGGTTGGCTCACCCCTCCACTTT
TRBJ1-1,TRBV10-3,TRBD1,.,CAISPGQGLGSFF,TGTGCCATCAGTCCGGGACAGGGTTTGGGGTCTTTCTTT
TRBJ2-6,TRBV11-2,TRBD2,.,CASSLRPGGAAGANVLTF,TGTGCCAGCAGTTTACGCCCCGGGGGGGCGGCCGGGGCCAACGTCCTGACTTTC
TRBJ1-2,TRBV9,TRBD1,once,CASSSQGGQNIYGYTF,TGTGCCAGCAGCTCCCAGGGGGGACAGAATATCTATGGCTACACCTTC
TRBJ1-2,TRBV6-1,.,.,CASSEGRRGDGYTF,TGTGCCAGCAGTGAAGGGAGGCGGGGAGATGGCTACACCTTC
TRBJ1-2,TRBV28,.,.,CASSSGFGYGYTF,TGTGCCAGCAGTTCAGGGTTTGGCTATGGCTACACCTTC
TRBJ2-1,TRBV6-5,TRBD2,few,CASSYSGRDNNEQFF,TGTGCCAGCAGTTACTCGGGGAGGGATAACAATGAGCAGTTCTTC
TRBJ2-3,TRBV5-1,.,.,CASSSGTDPGGNTQYF,TGCGCCAGCAGCTCGGGGACAGATCCAGGGGGGAATACGCAGTATTTT
TRBJ1-5,TRBV19,TRBD1,few,CASRSGDRGLNQPQHF,TGTGCCAGTAGGTCCGGGGACAGAGGATTAAATCAGCCCCAGCATTTT
TRBJ2-1,TRBV10-3,.,.,CAIRGVGNEQFF,TGTGCCATAAGGGGCGTTGGTAATGAGCAGTTCTTC
TRBJ2-5,TRBV4-1,TRBD2,.,CASSQVREGSETQYF,TGCGCCAGCAGCCAAGTGAGGGAGGGGTCAGAGACCCAGTACTTC
TRBJ2-7,TRBV21-1,.,.,CASSGVNYEQYF,TGTGCCAGCAGCGGAGTGAACTACGAGCAGTACTTC
TRBJ1-2,TRBV18,TRBD1,.,CASSPDGTVGGYTF,TGTGCCAGCTCACCGGACGGGACAGTCGGTGGCTACACCTTC
TRBJ2-7,TRBV10-1,TRBD1,.,CASSSLKGAQTYEQYF,TGCGCCAGCAGCTCTCTCAAGGGGGCCCAGACCTACGAGCAGTACTTC
TRBJ1-3,TRBV28,.,.,CASSFGQAGNTIYF,TGTGCCAGCAGTTTTGGTCAGGCTGGAAACACCATATATTTT